A selection of T cell receptor beta chains follows, all from one sample in a study of cytotoxic CD8 clonotypes in ibrutinib-treated CLL. Using immunoSEQ multiplex PCR, the repertoire was profiled, and TCRdb retains in-frame clones only, with some absent. Of 50,000 or so clones listed, around 78% were seen once; the top ten hold around 21%. The source material was PBMCs, sampled after 24 months of ibrutinib treatment. Receptor source: a human donor with chronic lymphocytic leukemia. The CDR3 runs from the conserved cysteine through the conserved F or W. Fields, in order: V gene, D gene, clone size, CDR3 length, J gene, CDR3 protein, CDR3 DNA. D genes are given only for firm matches. Clone size is given for some rows only: seen once, a few or many times, or a class if the clone is expanded.

TRBV6-1	TRBD1	-	14	TRBJ2-7	CASRERQGLREQYF	TGTGCCAGCAGAGAGAGACAGGGTTTGCGCGAGCAGTACTTC
TRBV28	TRBD2	few	13	TRBJ2-7	CASYLRRGGEQYF	TGTGCCAGCTACCTCCGGCGGGGGGGCGAGCAGTACTTC
TRBV5-1	-	once	15	TRBJ2-3	CASSEDVGNRDTQYF	TGCGCCAGCAGCGAGGATGTCGGGAACAGAGATACGCAGTATTTT
TRBV15	-	once	13	TRBJ1-1	CATSRGESTEAFF	TGTGCCACCAGCAGAGGGGAGAGCACTGAAGCTTTCTTT
TRBV18	TRBD1	-	17	TRBJ1-2	CASSLKTGTGGNYGYTF	TGTGCCAGCTCCCTTAAAACCGGGACAGGGGGCAACTATGGCTACACCTTC
TRBV7-9	TRBD1	-	14	TRBJ2-7	CASSPTGVGYEQYF	TGTGCCAGCAGCCCAACAGGGGTGGGCTACGAGCAGTACTTC
TRBV6-5	TRBD2	-	16	TRBJ2-6	CASSYTSGSGANVLTF	TGTGCCAGCAGTTACACTAGCGGGAGTGGGGCCAACGTCCTGACTTTC
TRBV6-6	-	-	13	TRBJ1-1	CASSYSGQEEAFF	TGTGCCAGCAGTTACTCGGGACAAGAAGAAGCTTTCTTT
TRBV10-2	TRBD1	-	13	TRBJ1-3	CASSEGTGNTIYF	TGCGCCAGCAGTGAGGGGACAGGGAACACCATATATTTT
TRBV5-1	TRBD2	-	15	TRBJ2-1	CASSLESGSYNEQFF	TGCGCCAGCAGCTTGGAGAGCGGGAGCTACAATGAGCAGTTCTTC
TRBV13	-	once	17	TRBJ2-3	CASSLESRATVADTQYF	TGTGCCAGCAGCTTAGAGTCCAGAGCCACGGTAGCAGATACGCAGTATTTT
TRBV5-5	-	-	16	TRBJ1-1	CASSYRDTRTGTEAFF	TGTGCCAGCAGCTACCGGGACACCCGAACTGGGACTGAAGCTTTCTTT
TRBV28	TRBD2	-	16	TRBJ2-7	CASSSGRLAGDGEQYF	TGTGCCAGCAGTTCCGGCCGACTAGCGGGAGATGGAGAGCAGTACTTC
TRBV28	TRBD2	-	16	TRBJ2-5	CASSFGTSGVPTTQYF	TGTGCCAGCAGTTTCGGGACTAGCGGGGTTCCGACGACCCAGTACTTC
TRBV2	TRBD1	few	15	TRBJ2-7	CASSKWTGGDLGQYF	TGTGCCAGCAGTAAATGGACAGGGGGCGACTTGGGGCAGTACTTC
TRBV18	TRBD2	-	16	TRBJ2-3	CASSPPFSGTVDTQYF	TGTGCCAGCTCACCACCGTTTAGCGGGACGGTAGATACGCAGTATTTT
TRBV4-2	-	-	14	TRBJ1-2	CASSNLMGNYGYTF	TGTGCCAGCAGCAACCTAATGGGGAACTATGGCTACACCTTC
TRBV7-2	-	-	13	TRBJ2-1	CASSLVKGDEQFF	TGTGCCAGCAGCTTAGTGAAGGGCGATGAGCAGTTCTTC
TRBV7-9	-	-	15	TRBJ1-1	CASSLGGGDGTEAFF	TGTGCCAGCAGCTTAGGGGGCGGGGACGGCACTGAAGCTTTCTTT
TRBV11-2	TRBD2	-	15	TRBJ2-7	CASSPKLAGDFEQYF	TGTGCCAGCAGTCCCAAACTAGCGGGAGACTTCGAGCAGTACTTC
TRBV28	-	-	20	TRBJ2-7	CASSGTPWDSREERGIEQYF	TGTGCCAGCAGTGGGACCCCCTGGGACAGTCGGGAGGAGCGGGGGATCGAGCAGTACTTC
TRBV27	-	-	14	TRBJ1-5	CASREPRGNQPQHF	TGTGCCAGCAGGGAGCCTAGGGGCAATCAGCCCCAGCATTTT
TRBV7-9	-	few	17	TRBJ1-1	CASSLGSFRGRNTEAFF	TGTGCCAGCAGCTTAGGGTCGTTCAGGGGACGGAACACTGAAGCTTTCTTT
TRBV27	TRBD1	-	14	TRBJ1-1	CASRDGQVNTEAFF	TGTGCCAGCAGAGATGGACAGGTGAACACTGAAGCTTTCTTT
TRBV4-2	TRBD2	-	17	TRBJ2-3	CASSQEGTTLSTDTQYF	TGTGCCAGCAGCCAAGAGGGGACTACCTTAAGCACAGATACGCAGTATTTT
TRBV2	-	once	13	TRBJ2-1	CASSASRDLEQFF	TGTGCCAGCAGTGCCTCCAGGGATCTTGAGCAGTTCTTC
TRBV5-5	-	-	12	TRBJ1-1	CASSLVGAQAFF	TGTGCCAGCAGCTTGGTCGGGGCGCAAGCTTTCTTT
TRBV4-3	-	-	15	TRBJ2-3	CASSQVSSSTDTQYF	TGCGCCAGCAGCCAAGTATCCTCTAGCACAGATACGCAGTATTTT
TRBV10-3	-	-	16	TRBJ2-3	CAIRRDTRRDPDTQYF	TGTGCCATCAGGCGGGACACCCGTAGGGACCCAGATACGCAGTATTTT
TRBV18	-	few	14	TRBJ1-1	CASSRTDLNTEAFF	TGTGCCAGCTCACGAACCGACCTGAACACTGAAGCTTTCTTT
TRBV28	-	-	13	TRBJ2-7	CASSSGDGYEQYF	TGTGCCAGCAGTTCCGGGGACGGATACGAGCAGTACTTC